These 26 T cell receptor beta chains were sequenced from one sample in a study of cytomegalovirus exposure and HLA in healthy donors. With 60 Vbeta and 13 Jbeta primers, the PCR was carried out. Assay: immunoSEQ multiplex PCR; the TCRdb copy retains only in-frame clones and omits some. The table includes around 98,000 clones, around 70% detected once. The source material was PBMCs. The receptors come from a female donor in good health and CMV-seronegative.

In this sample, this clone turned up once. This chain connects TRBV5-1 to TRBJ1-2; unclear D gene. Looked up from germline, CDR1 is SGHRS and CDR2 is YFSETQ. Trimming took off 0 bases at V and 5 bases at J, with 14 bases between the two ends. The CDR3 is 15 residues long. The CDR3 coding sequence is TGCGCCAGCAGCTTGGCGGTTGCAGGAACGTATGGCTACACCTTC. Its protein product is CASSLAVAGTYGYTF.

The V call is TRBV11-2, the J call TRBJ2-7; maybe TRBD1 (5 bases). Germline V CDR1 and CDR2: SGHAT, FQNNGV. Trimming took off 4 bases at V and 1 base at J, with 14 bases between the two ends. The CDR3 spans 15 residues. The CDR3 sequence: CASSSGQFVSYEQYF. The CDR3 nucleotides are TGTGCCAGCAGCTCTGGACAATTCGTTTCCTACGAGCAGTACTTC.

This clone was counted between two and nine times. The chain recombines TRBV5-6 with TRBJ2-7, with 7 bases aligning to TRBD1. Losses at the gene ends were 5 bases for V and 0 bases for J; bases not matched to a gene: 11. Germline assignment: CDR1 SGHDT and CDR2 YYEEEE. The CDR3 is made up of 16 amino acids. CDR3 region: CASRTSPGQISYEQYF. The DNA for the CDR3 is TGTGCCAGCAGGACCTCCCCGGGACAGATCTCCTACGAGCAGTACTTC.

This clone was picked up a small number of times. The chain is built from TRBV25-1 and TRBJ1-2; 9 bases align to TRBD1. Germline CDR1 MGHDK, CDR2 SYGVNS. The V and J ends lost 0 bases and 2 bases, in that order; junction bases with no gene match: 1. The CDR3 extends over 15 amino acids. CDR3 sequence (DNA): TGTGCCAGCAGTGAATATGGGACAGGGAACTATGGCTACACCTTC. As protein: CASSEYGTGNYGYTF.

This sequence joins TRBV9 and TRBJ2-3; 10 bases are shared with TRBD2. CDR3 length equals 17 residues. Germline V gives CDR1 SGDLS, CDR2 YYNGEE. V lost 1 base and J lost 2; bases outside the gene matches: 7. The CDR3 reads CASSVQSLAGHTDTQYF. The CDR3 nucleotides read TGTGCCAGCAGCGTACAATCACTAGCGGGACACACAGATACGCAGTATTTT. Together with reference TRBV9 and TRBJ2-3, the CDR3 gives the full variable domain: DSGVTQTPKHLITATGQRVTLRCSPRSGDLSVYWYQQSLDQGLQFLIQYYNGEERAKGNILERFSAQQFPDLHSELNLSSLELGDSALYFCASSVQSLAGHTDTQYFGPGTRLTVL.

This chain joins TRBV2 and TRBJ2-1; TRBD2 matches 8 bases. CDR3 length: 15 residues. With V trimmed by 4 bases and J by 4 bases, 6 bases remained unmatched. In germline, CDR1 is SNHLY, CDR2 FYNNEI. As DNA, the CDR3 is TGTGCCAGCAGTGGCCCGGGAGGGCCATACAATGAGCAGTTCTTC. It yields the protein CASSGPGGPYNEQFF.

This clone was observed a single time. This chain connects TRBV10-3 to TRBJ1-1; possible D gene TRBD1, 6 bases. CDR3 length: 15 amino acids. Germline V gene data show CDR1 as ENHRY and CDR2 as SYGVKD. V lost 0 bases to trimming and J lost 1 base, with 9 bases between them. This CDR3 is CAISESQGSNTEAFF. In DNA form, the CDR3 reads TGTGCCATCAGTGAGTCACAGGGCTCGAACACTGAAGCTTTCTTT.

J is TRBJ1-4 and V is TRBV4-2; D is perhaps TRBD1 (5 bases). This CDR3 contains 15 residues. In germline, CDR1 is LGHNA, CDR2 YNFKEQ. Trimming cost V 1 base and J 5 bases, with 11 bases left between them. The CDR3 sequence: CASSQVQGVNEKLFF. The CDR3 region has the DNA TGTGCCAGCAGCCAAGTGCAAGGGGTAAATGAAAAACTGTTTTTT.

The chain couples TRBV7-8 to TRBJ2-7; D ambiguous. V was shortened by 5 bases and J by 0 bases, with 17 bases between the two germline ends. There are 16 residues in the CDR3. The V gene's germline CDR1 is SGHVS and CDR2 FQNEAQ. CDR3: CASSQRLVKSSYEQYF. The CDR3 DNA reads as TGTGCCAGCAGCCAACGCCTCGTTAAGAGCTCCTACGAGCAGTACTTC.

The V gene is TRBV5-4, the J gene TRBJ1-1; D possibly corresponds to TRBD1 (6 bases). The V end lost 3 bases, the J end lost 3 bases, and 21 bases lay between the germline ends. Germline V gives CDR1 SGHNT, CDR2 YYREEE (reference sequence). CDR3 length: 17 amino acids. The CDR3 protein is CASSYPPWGQGDTEAFF. DNA for the CDR3: TGTGCCAGCAGCTATCCCCCTTGGGGGCAGGGAGACACTGAAGCTTTCTTT.

This clone was seen a handful of times. The CDR3 nucleotides read TGTGCCAGCACCACCGGGACAGGCTATGGCTACACCTTC. As protein: CASTTGTGYGYTF. The V gene is TRBV7-2, the J gene TRBJ1-2, with 8 bases that match TRBD1. The V segment lost 7 bases and the J segment 4 bases; nucleotides outside the gene matches: 5. The CDR3 is 13 amino acids. Germline V gene data show CDR1 as SGHTA and CDR2 as FQGNSA.

The chain couples TRBV7-2 to TRBJ2-1; 12 bases fit TRBD2. The CDR3 is made up of 15 amino acids. Germline assignment: CDR1 SGHTA and CDR2 FQGNSA. Germline trimming cut 5 bases from V and 10 bases from J; bases unmatched to any gene: 9. CDR3 nucleotides: TGTGCCAGCAGCCCTAGCGGGGGGGCCTGGGGAGAGCAGTTCTTC. Translation gives CASSPSGGAWGEQFF.

This clone was recorded a few times. The rearrangement links TRBV9 to TRBJ2-3; a weak D match, TRBD1 (6 bases). Germline V gene sequence: CDR1 SGDLS, CDR2 YYNGEE. The CDR3 sequence is 15 residues long. The V gene lost 1 base and the J gene lost 2 bases, with 11 bases spanning the gap. The CDR3 DNA sequence: TGTGCCAGCAGCGTACTTGGGGGCCCCACAGATACGCAGTATTTT. Amino acid sequence: CASSVLGGPTDTQYF. The full variable domain, with the rest looked up from reference TRBV9 and TRBJ2-3, is DSGVTQTPKHLITATGQRVTLRCSPRSGDLSVYWYQQSLDQGLQFLIQYYNGEERAKGNILERFSAQQFPDLHSELNLSSLELGDSALYFCASSVLGGPTDTQYFGPGTRLTVL.

A few counts support this clone. The genes are TRBV5-1 and TRBJ1-4; 9 nucleotides align to TRBD1. CDR3 length equals 15 residues. Germline V gene data show CDR1 as SGHRS and CDR2 as YFSETQ. V shed 4 bases, J shed 8 bases, and the junction held 9 bases outside the gene matches. The CDR3 sequence: CASSPRDREEEKLFF. The CDR3 nucleotides read TGCGCCAGCAGCCCGAGGGACAGGGAAGAGGAAAAACTGTTTTTT. Full variable domain (outside the CDR3, taken from reference TRBV5-1 and TRBJ1-4): KAGVTQTPRYLIKTRGQQVTLSCSPISGHRSVSWYQQTPGQGLQFLFEYFSETQRNKGNFPGRFSGRQFSNSRSEMNVSTLELGDSALYLCASSPRDREEEKLFFGSGTQLSVL.

This chain links TRBV4-1 with TRBJ2-2, with D uncertain. The CDR3 contains 15 residues. In germline, CDR1 is MGHRA, CDR2 YSYEKL. Deletions cut 4 bases from V and 4 bases from J, with 13 bases between. For the CDR3, the DNA is TGCGCCAGCAGCCCGTCAGTATTCGTCACCGGGGAGCTGTTTTTT. This encodes CASSPSVFVTGELFF.

The rearrangement links TRBV6-5 to TRBJ2-7, with D possibly matching TRBD1 (5 bases). V was trimmed by 2 bases and J by 0 bases, leaving 11 bases between them. The germline V gene has CDR1 MNHEY and CDR2 SVGAGI. The CDR3 length is 15 residues. This CDR3 reads CASSYVWGHSYEQYF. CDR3 in DNA: TGTGCCAGCAGTTACGTTTGGGGCCACTCCTACGAGCAGTACTTC.

The gene calls are TRBV19 and TRBJ2-1; 10 bases fit TRBD2. CDR3 size: 15 residues. Germline CDR1 is LNHDA and CDR2 is SQIVND (reference sequence). Trimming at V came to 10 bases and at J to 6 bases, leaving 12 bases not matched to a gene. The CDR3 DNA sequence: TGTGCCACCCGAAGAAGCGGGGGGGCCGTCAATGAGCAGTTCTTC. This codes for CATRRSGGAVNEQFF.

This chain joins TRBV2 and TRBJ1-3, with D tentatively TRBD1 (5 bases). Germline CDR1 and CDR2: SNHLY and FYNNEI. This CDR3 has 16 residues. V lost 9 bases to trimming and J lost 1 base, with 19 bases between them. Here the CDR3 reads CASALYSTGSGNTIYF. The CDR3 region has the DNA TGTGCCAGTGCCCTTTACTCTACAGGATCTGGAAACACCATATATTTT.

The rearrangement uses TRBV28 and TRBJ2-3; D might be TRBD2 (6 bases). The germline CDR1 and CDR2 sequences are MDHEN and SYDVKM. The germline V and J ends were trimmed by 6 bases and 4 bases, with 14 bases remaining between them. This CDR3 has 14 residues. The CDR3 coding sequence is TGTGCCAGCAGACCTTCGGGGGTACCAGATACGCAGTATTTT. Its translation is CASRPSGVPDTQYF.

The gene calls are TRBV10-2 and TRBJ2-3; D gene unclear. The CDR3 length is 15 residues. Trimming stripped 2 bases from V and 0 bases from J, with 9 bases between. The V gene's germline CDR1 is WSHSY and CDR2 SAAADI. CDR3 in DNA: TGCGCCAGCAGTGAGACGGTGTCTAGCACAGATACGCAGTATTTT. Translation: CASSETVSSTDTQYF.

The chain employs TRBV4-1 and TRBJ1-2; weak D call: TRBD1 (6 bases). Germline CDR1 and CDR2: MGHRA and YSYEKL. V was shortened by 3 bases and J by 3 bases, with 11 bases between the two germline ends. This CDR3 has 14 residues. CDR3 sequence reads: CASSQQGKDYGYTF. CDR3 nucleotides: TGCGCCAGCAGCCAGCAGGGGAAGGACTATGGCTACACCTTC.

V is TRBV12-5 and J is TRBJ1-5, with unresolved D. V was shortened by 3 bases and J by 5 bases, with 23 bases between the two germline ends. The germline V gene encodes CDR1 LGHNT and CDR2 FRNRAP. CDR3 length: 18 amino acids. The CDR3 loop reads CASGFRGIAGVGDQPQHF. CDR3 DNA sequence: TGTGCTAGTGGTTTCCGAGGGATAGCCGGGGTCGGGGATCAGCCCCAGCATTTT. Together with reference TRBV12-5 and TRBJ1-5, the CDR3 gives the full variable domain: DARVTQTPRHKVTEMGQEVTMRCQPILGHNTVFWYRQTMMQGLELLAYFRNRAPLDDSGMPKDRFSAEMPDATLATLKIQPSEPRDSAVYFCASGFRGIAGVGDQPQHFGDGTRLSIL.

The chain couples TRBV30 to TRBJ1-1, with TRBD1 identical over 11 bases. V shed 7 bases and J 11 bases; nucleotides not matched to a gene: 9. Per germline, CDR1 GTSNPN and CDR2 SVGIG (reference sequence). The CDR3 has 12 residues. DNA of the CDR3: TGTGCCTCAACTGGACAGGGGGCGCATGCTTTCTTT. Its protein product is CASTGQGAHAFF.

This sequence joins TRBV30 and TRBJ1-1; unclear D gene. Germline V gives CDR1 GTSNPN, CDR2 SVGIG (reference sequence). This CDR3 contains 12 residues. V gave up 2 bases and J gave up 2 bases, with 6 bases separating them. The CDR3 DNA sequence: TGTGCCTGGAGTCGGACTAACACTGAAGCTTTCTTT. It specifies CAWSRTNTEAFF.

The chain links TRBV4-1 to TRBJ2-1; TRBD2 matches at 15 bases. Germline V CDR1 and CDR2: MGHRA, YSYEKL. The CDR3 covers 19 residues. V was pared by 3 bases and J by 4 bases, with 10 bases of the junction left unmatched. CDR3 sequence reads: CASSHPSRTSGRDYNEQFF. The CDR3 DNA sequence: TGCGCCAGCAGCCACCCTAGCCGGACTAGCGGGAGGGATTACAATGAGCAGTTCTTC.

The J gene is TRBJ2-7, the V gene TRBV5-1; 10 bases align to TRBD2. V lost 5 bases, J lost 6 bases, and 5 bases stayed unmatched. Germline V gene data show CDR1 as SGHRS and CDR2 as YFSETQ. The CDR3 totals 13 residues. As DNA, the CDR3 is TGCGCCAGCAGGCTAAGGACTAGCGGCGAGCAGTACTTC. It translates to CASRLRTSGEQYF.